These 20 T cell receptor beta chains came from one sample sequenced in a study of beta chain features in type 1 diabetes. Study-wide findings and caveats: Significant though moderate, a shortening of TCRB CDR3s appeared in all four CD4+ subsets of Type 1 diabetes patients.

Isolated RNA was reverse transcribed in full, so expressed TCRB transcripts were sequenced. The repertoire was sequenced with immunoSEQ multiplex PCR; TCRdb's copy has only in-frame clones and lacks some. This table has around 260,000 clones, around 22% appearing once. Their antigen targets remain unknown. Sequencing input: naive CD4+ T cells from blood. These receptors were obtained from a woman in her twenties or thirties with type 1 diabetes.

The CDR3, as DNA: TGTGCCAGCAGCTTACGCCCGGGACAGGGGGCGGACGAGCAGTACTTC. This sequence encodes CASSLRPGQGADEQYF. The chain employs TRBV7-3 and TRBJ2-7; 12 bases align to TRBD1. The CDR3 is made up of 16 amino acids. The J segment lost 5 bases and the V segment lost 2 bases, leaving 7 bases of the junction unmatched. Germline values: CDR1 SGHTA, CDR2 FQGTGA.

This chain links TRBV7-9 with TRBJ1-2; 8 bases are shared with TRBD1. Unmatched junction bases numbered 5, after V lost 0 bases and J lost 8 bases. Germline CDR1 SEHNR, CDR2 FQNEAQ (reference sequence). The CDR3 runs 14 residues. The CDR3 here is CASSLAQGAPGYTF. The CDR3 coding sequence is TGTGCCAGCAGCTTAGCGCAGGGGGCGCCCGGCTACACCTTC. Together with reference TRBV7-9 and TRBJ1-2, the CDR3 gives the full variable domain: DTGVSQNPRHKITKRGQNVTFRCDPISEHNRLYWYRQTLGQGPEFLTYFQNEAQLEKSRLLSDRFSAERPKGSFSTLEIQRTEQGDSAMYLCASSLAQGAPGYTFGSGTRLTVV.

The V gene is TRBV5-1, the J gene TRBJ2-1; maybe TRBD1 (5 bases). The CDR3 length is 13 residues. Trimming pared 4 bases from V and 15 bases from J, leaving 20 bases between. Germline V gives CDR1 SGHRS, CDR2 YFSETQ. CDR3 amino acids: CASSPTSGAVPFF. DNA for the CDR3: TGCGCCAGCAGCCCAACCTCTGGGGCAGTACCGTTCTTC.

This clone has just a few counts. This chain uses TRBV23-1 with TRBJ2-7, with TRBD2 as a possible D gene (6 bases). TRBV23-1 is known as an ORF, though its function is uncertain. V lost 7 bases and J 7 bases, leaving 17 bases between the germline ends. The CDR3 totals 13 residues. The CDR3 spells CASTLDYPGEQYF. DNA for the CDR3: TGCGCCAGCACCCTGGACTACCCGGGAGAGCAGTACTTC.

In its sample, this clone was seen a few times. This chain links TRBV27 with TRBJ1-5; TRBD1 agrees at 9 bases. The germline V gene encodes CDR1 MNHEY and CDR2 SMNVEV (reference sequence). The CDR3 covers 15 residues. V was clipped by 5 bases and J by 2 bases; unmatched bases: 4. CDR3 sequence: CASSPGDRGNQPQHF. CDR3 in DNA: TGTGCCAGCAGTCCAGGGGACAGGGGCAATCAGCCCCAGCATTTT.

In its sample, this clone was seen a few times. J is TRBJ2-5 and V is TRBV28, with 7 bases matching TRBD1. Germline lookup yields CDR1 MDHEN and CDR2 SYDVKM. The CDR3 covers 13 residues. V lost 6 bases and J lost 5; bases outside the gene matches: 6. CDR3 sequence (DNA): TGTGCCAGCAGCGACAGGGTCAGGGAGACCCAGTACTTC. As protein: CASSDRVRETQYF.

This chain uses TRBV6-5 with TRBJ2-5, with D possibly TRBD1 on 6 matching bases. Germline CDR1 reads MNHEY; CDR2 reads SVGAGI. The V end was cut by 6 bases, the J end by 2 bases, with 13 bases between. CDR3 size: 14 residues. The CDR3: CASSRGRQQETQYF. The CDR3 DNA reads TGTGCCAGCAGCAGGGGACGGCAACAAGAGACCCAGTACTTC.

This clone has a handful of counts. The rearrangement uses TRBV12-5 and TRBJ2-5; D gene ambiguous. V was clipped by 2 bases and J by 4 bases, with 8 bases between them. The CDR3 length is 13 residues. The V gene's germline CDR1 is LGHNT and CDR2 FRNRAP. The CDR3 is CASGLSPGETQYF. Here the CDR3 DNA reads TGTGCTAGTGGTTTGAGCCCTGGAGAGACCCAGTACTTC.

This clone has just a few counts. The CDR3: CASSQGDRAWGAFF. CDR3 in DNA: TGCGCCAGCAGCCAAGGAGACAGGGCTTGGGGTGCTTTCTTT. The chain recombines TRBV4-1 with TRBJ1-1, with 7 nucleotides matching TRBD1. The J segment lost 11 bases and the V segment lost 1 base, leaving 10 bases of the junction unmatched. Germline CDR1 MGHRA, CDR2 YSYEKL. CDR3 length: 14 residues.

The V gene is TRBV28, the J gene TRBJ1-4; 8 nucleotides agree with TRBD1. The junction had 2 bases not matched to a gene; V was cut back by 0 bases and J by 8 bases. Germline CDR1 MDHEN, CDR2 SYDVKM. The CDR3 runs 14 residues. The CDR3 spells CASSLWQGAEKLFF. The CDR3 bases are TGTGCCAGCAGTTTATGGCAGGGGGCCGAAAAACTGTTTTTT.

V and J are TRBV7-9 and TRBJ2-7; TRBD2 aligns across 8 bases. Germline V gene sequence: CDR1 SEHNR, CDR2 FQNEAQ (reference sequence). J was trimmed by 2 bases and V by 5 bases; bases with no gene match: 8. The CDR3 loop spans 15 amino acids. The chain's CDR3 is CASSQGLAGAYEQYF. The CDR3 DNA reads TGTGCCAGCAGCCAAGGACTAGCCGGAGCCTACGAGCAGTACTTC.

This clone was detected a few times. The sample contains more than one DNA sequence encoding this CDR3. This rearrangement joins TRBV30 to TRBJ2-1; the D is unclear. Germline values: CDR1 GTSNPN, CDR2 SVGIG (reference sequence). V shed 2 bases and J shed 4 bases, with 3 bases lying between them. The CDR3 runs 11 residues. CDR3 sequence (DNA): TGTGCCTGGAGTCTTTACAATGAGCAGTTCTTC. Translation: CAWSLYNEQFF. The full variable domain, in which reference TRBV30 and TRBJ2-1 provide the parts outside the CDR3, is SQTIHQWPATLVQPVGSPLSLECTVEGTSNPNLYWYRQAAGRGLQLLFYSVGIGQISSEVPQNLSASRPQDRQFILSSKKLLLSDSGFYLCAWSLYNEQFFGPGTRLTVL.

CDR3 protein: CASRRTNTGELFF. CDR3 nucleotides: TGTGCCAGCAGGAGGACGAACACCGGGGAGCTGTTTTTT. The chain is built from TRBV28 and TRBJ2-2; D unresolved. The CDR3 runs 13 residues. Looked up from germline, CDR1 is MDHEN and CDR2 is SYDVKM. V was shortened by 6 bases and J by 0 bases, with 5 bases between the two germline ends.

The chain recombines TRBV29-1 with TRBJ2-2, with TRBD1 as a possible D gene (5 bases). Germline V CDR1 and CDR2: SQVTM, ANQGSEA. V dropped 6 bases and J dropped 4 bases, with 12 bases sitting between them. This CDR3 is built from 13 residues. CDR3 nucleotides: TGCAGCGTCGCAATAGGGGTCACCGGGGAGCTGTTTTTT. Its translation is CSVAIGVTGELFF.

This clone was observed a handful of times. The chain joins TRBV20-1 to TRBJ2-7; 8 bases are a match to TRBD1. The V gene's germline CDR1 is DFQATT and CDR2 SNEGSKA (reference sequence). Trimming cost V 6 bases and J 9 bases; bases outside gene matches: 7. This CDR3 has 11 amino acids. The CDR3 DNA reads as TGCAGTGCCAGTCAGGGGGCAGTGCAGTACTTC. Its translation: CSASQGAVQYF.

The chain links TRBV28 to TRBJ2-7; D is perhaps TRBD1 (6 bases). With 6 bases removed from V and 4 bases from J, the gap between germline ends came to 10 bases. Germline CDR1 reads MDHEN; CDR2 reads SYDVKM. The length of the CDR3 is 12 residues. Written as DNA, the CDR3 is TGTGCCAGCAGCCCAGGGGTGTACGAGCAGTACTTC. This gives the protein CASSPGVYEQYF.

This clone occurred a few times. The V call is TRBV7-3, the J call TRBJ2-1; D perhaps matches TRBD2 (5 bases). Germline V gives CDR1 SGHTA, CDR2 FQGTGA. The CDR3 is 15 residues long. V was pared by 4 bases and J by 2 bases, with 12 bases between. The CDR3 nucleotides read TGTGCCAGCAGCTCCCAGAGCGGAACCTACAATGAGCAGTTCTTC. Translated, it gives CASSSQSGTYNEQFF.

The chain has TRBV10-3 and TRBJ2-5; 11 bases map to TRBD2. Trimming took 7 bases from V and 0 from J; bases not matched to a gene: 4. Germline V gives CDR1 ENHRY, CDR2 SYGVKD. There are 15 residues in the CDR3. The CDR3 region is CAIMGTSGHQETQYF. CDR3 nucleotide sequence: TGTGCCATCATGGGGACTAGCGGCCACCAAGAGACCCAGTACTTC.

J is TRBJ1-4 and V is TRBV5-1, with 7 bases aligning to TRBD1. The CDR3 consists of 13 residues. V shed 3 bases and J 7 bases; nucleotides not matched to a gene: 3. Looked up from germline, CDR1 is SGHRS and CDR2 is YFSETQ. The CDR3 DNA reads TGCGCCAGCAGCTCCGGACAGGCTGAAAAACTGTTTTTT. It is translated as CASSSGQAEKLFF.

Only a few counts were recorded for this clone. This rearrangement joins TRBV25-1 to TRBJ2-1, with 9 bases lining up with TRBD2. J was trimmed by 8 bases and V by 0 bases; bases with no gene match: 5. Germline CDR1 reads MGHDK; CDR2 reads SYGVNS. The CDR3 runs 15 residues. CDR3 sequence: CASSEYSSGVYEQFF. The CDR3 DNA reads TGTGCCAGCAGTGAATACTCTAGCGGGGTCTATGAGCAGTTCTTC.